Shown below are 30 T cell receptor beta chains from a single sample sequenced in a study of T cell changes during pregnancy in multiple sclerosis. The repertoire was sequenced with immunoSEQ multiplex PCR; TCRdb's copy has only in-frame clones and lacks some. The sample includes under 80,000 clones, approximately 90% of them seen just once. The sample here was CD4+ T cells from peripheral blood mononuclear cells, taken in the second trimester of pregnancy. These receptor sequences come from a female donor with multiple sclerosis, enrolled in a pregnancy study.

This chain joins TRBV7-2 and TRBJ2-7, with 9 nucleotides matching TRBD2. The V gene's germline CDR1 is SGHTA and CDR2 FQGNSA. This CDR3 has 17 amino acids. V was clipped by 0 bases and J by 4 bases; unmatched bases: 10. Here the CDR3 reads CASSLAIGGRAVYEQYF. The DNA of the CDR3 is TGTGCCAGCAGCTTAGCGATCGGCGGGAGGGCCGTGTACGAGCAGTACTTC.

The chain has TRBV10-3 and TRBJ2-3; weak D call: TRBD2 (6 bases). The CDR3 length is 14 residues. Germline lookup yields CDR1 ENHRY and CDR2 SYGVKD. Trimming pared 7 bases from V and 4 bases from J, leaving 15 bases between. The CDR3 DNA reads as TGTGCCATCAACAGTAACCCGGGAGCAGATACGCAGTATTTT. Protein: CAINSNPGADTQYF.

The V gene is TRBV6-1, the J gene TRBJ2-1; TRBD1 aligns across 7 bases. Trimming took 6 bases from V and 6 from J; bases not matched to a gene: 5. The V gene's germline CDR1 is MNHNS and CDR2 SASEGT. CDR3 length: 13 residues. The CDR3 nucleotides are TGTGCCAGCAGGCTTGACAGGGTCAATGAGCAGTTCTTC. It yields the protein CASRLDRVNEQFF.

The V call is TRBV28, the J call TRBJ1-1, with TRBD1 as a possible D gene (5 bases). This CDR3 has 14 residues. From germline, CDR1 is MDHEN and CDR2 SYDVKM. V gave up 5 bases and J gave up 1 base, with 11 bases separating them. The DNA for the CDR3 is TGTGCCAGCAGTCTGGGGCACGGGAACACTGAAGCTTTCTTT. It codes for CASSLGHGNTEAFF.

This clone was counted once. The chain carries TRBV5-1 and TRBJ2-1, with TRBD1 matching over 10 bases. V dropped 4 bases and J dropped 6; count of bases not matched to a gene: 7. CDR1 is SGHRS and CDR2 is YFSETQ in the germline V gene. This CDR3 has 15 residues. The CDR3: CASSRDRGDGNEQFF. The CDR3 bases are TGCGCCAGCAGCCGGGACAGGGGAGATGGCAATGAGCAGTTCTTC.

The rearrangement links TRBV5-1 to TRBJ2-5, with D uncertain. Germline V CDR1 and CDR2: SGHRS, YFSETQ. CDR3 length: 13 residues. Trimming left V 4 bases short and J 5 bases short, with 12 bases between. Here the CDR3 reads CASSGLSPETQYF. For the CDR3, the DNA is TGCGCCAGCAGCGGCCTTTCTCCGGAGACCCAGTACTTC.

Concerning this clone: The limits of the CDR3 on the DNA are not certain, so only TCRdb's listed CDR3 is given. The rearrangement uses TRBV11-2 and TRBJ2-2; the D segment call TRBD2 is taken from the table without a DNA check. The germline gives CDR1 SGHAT, CDR2 FQNNGV. Termini included, the CDR3 measures 17 amino acids. CDR3 loop: CASSLDPAGGPAGSCFF.

V gene TRBV5-5 combines with J gene TRBJ2-7; 9 bases align to TRBD2. The CDR3 has 18 amino acids. Germline lookup yields CDR1 SGHKS and CDR2 YYEKEE (reference sequence). J lost 5 bases, V lost 4 bases, and 19 bases had no gene match. The CDR3 sequence is CASSPPGLAPLPSHEQYF. In nucleotides, the CDR3 is TGTGCCAGCAGCCCCCCGGGACTAGCTCCCCTTCCTAGCCACGAGCAGTACTTC.

The J gene is TRBJ1-1, the V gene TRBV18, with 11 bases that match TRBD1. The CDR3 has 15 amino acids. The V gene's germline CDR1 is KGHSH and CDR2 LQKENI. V gave up 4 bases and J gave up 4 bases; unmatched junction bases: 5. The CDR3: CASSQPGQGGTEAFF. The CDR3 DNA follows: TGTGCCAGCTCACAGCCGGGACAGGGGGGCACTGAAGCTTTCTTT.

The chain is built from TRBV5-5 and TRBJ2-2; tentatively, D is TRBD1 (6 bases). The CDR3 has 15 residues. CDR1 is SGHKS and CDR2 is YYEKEE in the germline V gene (reference sequence). V was shortened by 1 base and J by 5 bases, with 12 bases between the two germline ends. CDR3 region: CASSLLTGSTGELFF. In nucleotides, the CDR3 is TGTGCCAGCAGCTTGCTCACAGGGAGTACCGGGGAGCTGTTTTTT.

This chain uses TRBV7-6 with TRBJ2-1, with TRBD1 identical over 10 bases. V gave up 6 bases and J gave up 2 bases; unmatched junction bases: 4. The CDR3 covers 15 residues. Per germline, CDR1 SGHVS and CDR2 FNYEAQ. The CDR3 nucleotides are TGTGCCAGCAGACCCGGGACAGGGGCCTACAATGAGCAGTTCTTC. Translation gives CASRPGTGAYNEQFF.

Written as DNA, the CDR3 is TGCGCCAGCAGCCAAGCGGGAGTGACAGATACGCAGTATTTT. Protein: CASSQAGVTDTQYF. This rearrangement joins TRBV4-1 to TRBJ2-3; TRBD2 is a possible D gene (6 bases). Germline lookup yields CDR1 MGHRA and CDR2 YSYEKL. The V end lost 1 base, the J end lost 3 bases, and 8 bases lay between the germline ends. The CDR3 spans 14 residues.

Comments on this clone: At one end the junction does not follow the germline gene, possibly because of a read error. This chain uses TRBV28 with TRBJ2-1; D possibly corresponds to TRBD1 (6 bases). The V gene's germline CDR1 is MDHEN and CDR2 SYDVKM. There are 14 residues in the CDR3. CDR3 bases: TGTGCCAGCATGTCTGGGGGCTCCCACAATGAGCAGTTCTTC. It codes for CASMSGGSHNEQFF.

The chain couples TRBV18 to TRBJ2-1; TRBD1 matches 8 bases. Germline CDR1 is KGHSH and CDR2 is LQKENI. V shed 3 bases, J shed 4 bases, and the junction held 11 bases outside the gene matches. This CDR3 is 17 amino acids long. The CDR3 loop is CASSPANRDRRYNEQFF. The CDR3 region has the DNA TGTGCCAGCTCACCGGCCAACCGGGACAGGCGATACAATGAGCAGTTCTTC.

V usage is TRBV7-6 and J usage is TRBJ2-7; 11 nucleotides align to TRBD2. V lost 5 bases and J lost 0; bases outside the gene matches: 6. The germline V gene encodes CDR1 SGHVS and CDR2 FNYEAQ. There are 16 residues in the CDR3. CDR3 sequence reads: CASSVGLAGSSYEQYF. CDR3 coding DNA: TGTGCCAGCAGCGTAGGACTAGCGGGCAGCTCCTACGAGCAGTACTTC.

This clone has a handful of counts. Germline and junction disagree at one end, which may indicate a read error. V usage is TRBV7-7 and J usage is TRBJ2-2; 7 bases agree with TRBD2. Germline CDR1 is SSHAT and CDR2 is FNYEAQ (reference sequence). The CDR3 is made up of 16 amino acids. This chain's CDR3 is CASSLRGGIDTGELFF. The CDR3 DNA reads as TGTGCTAGCAGCCTGAGGGGAGGGATCGACACCGGGGAGCTGTTTTTT.

The chain recombines TRBV30 with TRBJ1-2; D unclear. Trimming cost V 4 bases and J 5 bases, with 20 bases left between them. Germline V gives CDR1 GTSNPN, CDR2 SVGIG (reference sequence). CDR3 size: 15 residues. CDR3 sequence reads: CAWTRPGTRGYGYTF. CDR3 DNA: TGTGCCTGGACCCGTCCGGGCACCCGGGGTTATGGCTACACCTTC. Based on the CDR3 plus reference TRBV30 and TRBJ1-2, the full variable domain is SQTIHQWPATLVQPVGSPLSLECTVEGTSNPNLYWYRQAAGRGLQLLFYSVGIGQISSEVPQNLSASRPQDRQFILSSKKLLLSDSGFYLCAWTRPGTRGYGYTFGSGTRLTVV.

This clone was seen a single time. The rearrangement joins TRBV19 to TRBJ2-7; 12 bases are a match to TRBD2. This CDR3 spans 15 amino acids. The V and J ends lost 6 bases and 2 bases, in that order; junction bases with no gene match: 5. Germline assignment: CDR1 LNHDA and CDR2 SQIVND (reference sequence). The chain's CDR3 is CASSTGTSGPYEQYF. CDR3 in DNA: TGTGCCAGTAGCACGGGGACTAGCGGGCCCTACGAGCAGTACTTC.

The chain is built from TRBV7-2 and TRBJ1-5, with TRBD1 matching over 7 bases. The CDR3 length is 16 residues. Germline assignment: CDR1 SGHTA and CDR2 FQGNSA. J gave up 3 bases and V 5 bases, and 10 bases lay outside the gene matches. The CDR3 nucleotides read TGTGCCAGCAGCGTCTCCGGGACAGAAATCAATCAGCCCCAGCATTTT. Amino acid sequence: CASSVSGTEINQPQHF.

The rearrangement joins TRBV19 to TRBJ1-5, with TRBD1 identical over 9 bases. Germline CDR1 LNHDA, CDR2 SQIVND (reference sequence). CDR3 length equals 14 residues. Losses at the gene ends were 6 bases for V and 6 bases for J; bases not matched to a gene: 6. The CDR3 DNA reads TGTGCCAGTAGGCGGGACAGGGAAGGTCAGCCCCAGCATTTT. Its translation is CASRRDREGQPQHF.

The V and J genes are TRBV4-2 and TRBJ1-2, with 7 bases identical to TRBD1. The germline V gene encodes CDR1 LGHNA and CDR2 YNFKEQ. This CDR3 is built from 13 residues. Trimming cost V 0 bases and J 11 bases; bases outside gene matches: 6. This CDR3 is CASSQDGTVRYTF. In DNA, the CDR3 is TGTGCCAGCAGCCAAGACGGGACAGTGAGGTACACCTTC.

V gene TRBV18 combines with J gene TRBJ2-7, with D perhaps matching TRBD2 (5 bases). The CDR3 spans 13 residues. Germline assignment: CDR1 KGHSH and CDR2 LQKENI. Trimming took 5 bases from V and 1 from J, leaving 9 bases between them. CDR3 nucleotide sequence: TGTGCCAGCTCAACCGGGGATTCCTACGAGCAGTACTTC. This gives the protein CASSTGDSYEQYF.

This clone appeared once. The chain combines TRBV5-1 with TRBJ2-3, with TRBD2 identical over 12 bases. The CDR3 covers 15 residues. The V gene's germline CDR1 is SGHRS and CDR2 YFSETQ. V gave up 7 bases and J gave up 2 bases; unmatched junction bases: 5. CDR3 in DNA: TGCGCCAGCCGGAGACTAGCGGGAGCCACAGATACGCAGTATTTT. It codes for CASRRLAGATDTQYF.

The chain joins TRBV19 to TRBJ2-7; D is possibly TRBD2 (6 bases). CDR3 length equals 15 residues. Trimming left V 6 bases short and J 0 bases short, with 15 bases between. Germline CDR1 and CDR2: LNHDA and SQIVND (reference sequence). The CDR3 nucleotides read TGTGCCAGTAGCACGACTAGTTGGGGCTCCTACGAGCAGTACTTC. Translating gives CASSTTSWGSYEQYF.

The V call is TRBV14, the J call TRBJ1-4; TRBD1 aligns across 9 bases. V shed 3 bases, J shed 8 bases, and the junction held 10 bases outside the gene matches. The CDR3 runs 16 residues. Germline V gene lookup returns CDR1 SGHDN and CDR2 FVKESK. The CDR3 region is CASSHGPGQGDEKLFF. CDR3 DNA: TGTGCCAGCAGCCATGGACCGGGACAGGGAGACGAAAAACTGTTTTTT.

The chain carries TRBV5-1 and TRBJ2-2, with 13 bases lining up with TRBD2. This CDR3 region has 17 residues. Germline CDR1 reads SGHRS; CDR2 reads YFSETQ. Unmatched junction bases numbered 7, after V lost 4 bases and J lost 4 bases. The CDR3 loop is CASSTGLAGFFTGELFF. CDR3 bases: TGCGCCAGCAGCACGGGACTAGCGGGGTTCTTCACCGGGGAGCTGTTTTTT.

The chain links TRBV4-3 to TRBJ2-7, with 7 bases matching TRBD1. Germline V lookup: CDR1 LGHNA, CDR2 YSLEER. This CDR3 has 16 residues. Trimming cost V 1 base and J 3 bases; bases outside gene matches: 9. CDR3 sequence (DNA): TGCGCCAGCAGCCAAGGGCGAGGACAGGCGATCTACGAGCAGTACTTC. Its protein is CASSQGRGQAIYEQYF.

The chain is built from TRBV7-6 and TRBJ2-7; 9 nucleotides align to TRBD1. This CDR3 region has 19 residues. Trimming cost V 5 bases and J 2 bases; bases outside gene matches: 19. The germline CDR1 and CDR2 sequences are SGHVS and FNYEAQ. The CDR3 here is CASSPMGGTDRGSTYEQYF. CDR3 DNA: TGTGCCAGCAGCCCCATGGGGGGTACTGACAGGGGGTCAACCTACGAGCAGTACTTC.

This chain joins TRBV7-3 and TRBJ2-4; perhaps TRBD2 as D (6 bases). Per germline, CDR1 SGHTA and CDR2 FQGTGA. Trimming shortened V by 2 bases and J by 15 bases, and 26 bases separated the two germline ends. CDR3 length: 16 residues. The chain's CDR3 is CASSLVDVDWRTNPYF. CDR3 DNA: TGTGCCAGCAGCTTAGTGGATGTTGATTGGAGGACTAATCCGTACTTC.

This chain links TRBV11-3 with TRBJ1-3, with unresolved D. The V gene lost 2 bases and the J gene lost 2 bases, with 7 bases spanning the gap. There are 14 residues in the CDR3. Germline CDR1 reads SGHNT; CDR2 reads YENEEA. CDR3 nucleotide sequence: TGTGCCAGCAGCTTATTCGGGACTGGAAACACCATATATTTT. Translating gives CASSLFGTGNTIYF.